These 10 T cell receptor beta chains came from one sample sequenced in a study of blood T cell repertoires in COVID-19. Produced via immunoSEQ multiplex PCR; TCRdb's table is partial and in-frame only. The repertoire holds around 300,000 clones, roughly 85% seen once, with roughly 9.4% in the top ten. Input material: peripheral blood. The receptors were gathered from a woman aged 45-59 years who had recovered from COVID-19.

The chain uses TRBV11-3 and TRBJ2-1, with a weak D call TRBD2 (6 bases). V lost 4 bases to trimming and J lost 0 bases, with 10 bases between them. This CDR3 contains 15 residues. The germline V gene encodes CDR1 SGHNT and CDR2 YENEEA. CDR3 nucleotides: TGTGCCAGCAGCTCGGGACTGACCTCCTACAATGAGCAGTTCTTC. It is translated as CASSSGLTSYNEQFF.

The rearrangement joins TRBV5-1 to TRBJ2-1, with D tentatively TRBD2 (5 bases). V was trimmed by 1 base and J by 6 bases, leaving 14 bases between them. CDR3 length: 15 residues. Germline V lookup: CDR1 SGHRS, CDR2 YFSETQ. The CDR3 here is CASSLSGSAGNEQFF. The CDR3 DNA reads TGCGCCAGCAGCTTGAGTGGGAGCGCCGGCAATGAGCAGTTCTTC. Looking up the rest from reference TRBV5-1 and TRBJ2-1 gives the full variable domain: KAGVTQTPRYLIKTRGQQVTLSCSPISGHRSVSWYQQTPGQGLQFLFEYFSETQRNKGNFPGRFSGRQFSNSRSEMNVSTLELGDSALYLCASSLSGSAGNEQFFGPGTRLTVL.

The chain carries TRBV6-2 or TRBV6-3 and TRBJ1-3, with D unresolved. V lost 2 bases and J lost 0, with 8 bases in between. The CDR3 covers 15 residues. Germline V CDR1 and CDR2: MNHEY, SVGEGT. CDR3 DNA: TGTGCCAGCAGTTACGTCGCGCTCTCTGGAAACACCATATATTTT. It encodes CASSYVALSGNTIYF.

V usage is TRBV11-2 and J usage is TRBJ2-1; no reliable D call. Trimming cost V 5 bases and J 3 bases, with 5 bases left between them. CDR1 and CDR2 (germline): SGHAT, FQNNGV. The CDR3 has 12 amino acids. The CDR3 here is CASSVNYNEQFF. The DNA of the CDR3 is TGTGCCAGCAGCGTCAACTACAATGAGCAGTTCTTC.

Notes on this clone: This sample also contains other DNA sequences that code for the same CDR3. The chain combines TRBV7-3 with TRBJ2-7, with 7 bases that match TRBD2. Germline values: CDR1 SGHTA, CDR2 FQGTGA. Trimming removed 0 bases from V and 1 base from J; junction bases left unmatched: 0. The CDR3 has 14 amino acids. CDR3 nucleotides: TGTGCCAGCAGCTTAACTAGCGGGTCCTACGAGCAGTACTTC. Translation gives CASSLTSGSYEQYF.

The chain employs TRBV28 and TRBJ1-5; 12 bases fit TRBD1. V lost 5 bases, J lost 7 bases, and 6 bases stayed unmatched. Germline lookup yields CDR1 MDHEN and CDR2 SYDVKM. This CDR3 region has 15 residues. This CDR3 reads CASSRDRGRRQPQHF. In nucleotides, the CDR3 is TGTGCCAGCAGTCGGGACAGGGGGCGAAGGCAGCCCCAGCATTTT.

This sequence joins TRBV7-9 and TRBJ1-2; D call uncertain. The germline V and J ends were trimmed by 0 bases and 6 bases, with 11 bases remaining between them. The CDR3 is 14 amino acids. CDR1 is SEHNR and CDR2 is FQNEAQ in the germline V gene (reference sequence). CDR3: CASSLAFFGNGYTF. CDR3 DNA sequence: TGTGCCAGCAGCTTAGCGTTTTTCGGGAATGGCTACACCTTC.

This sequence joins TRBV5-1 and TRBJ1-2, with D perhaps matching TRBD1 (6 bases). The germline V and J ends were trimmed by 4 bases and 3 bases, with 25 bases remaining between them. This CDR3 has 18 residues. Germline values: CDR1 SGHRS, CDR2 YFSETQ. In DNA, the CDR3 is TGCGCCAGCAGCGATCACAGGGCACGCGGTCCCCAGGACTATGGCTACACCTTC. Translating gives CASSDHRARGPQDYGYTF.

V gene TRBV9 combines with J gene TRBJ2-1; TRBD2 matches 12 bases. The CDR3 consists of 15 residues. J was trimmed by 5 bases and V by 4 bases; bases with no gene match: 4. Looked up from germline, CDR1 is SGDLS and CDR2 is YYNGEE. CDR3 DNA: TGTGCCAGCAGCTTTCGACTAGCGGGAGACAATGAGCAGTTCTTC. As protein: CASSFRLAGDNEQFF. The entire variable domain, with the rest obtained from reference TRBV9 and TRBJ2-1, is as follows: DSGVTQTPKHLITATGQRVTLRCSPRSGDLSVYWYQQSLDQGLQFLIQYYNGEERAKGNILERFSAQQFPDLHSELNLSSLELGDSALYFCASSFRLAGDNEQFFGPGTRLTVL.

J is TRBJ2-4 and V is TRBV9, with TRBD1 matching 11 bases. V shed 2 bases and J 9 bases; nucleotides not matched to a gene: 4. The CDR3 is made up of 14 amino acids. Germline-derived CDR1 and CDR2 are SGDLS and YYNGEE. CDR3 nucleotides: TGTGCCAGCAGCGTCCGGGACAGGGGGTCCATTCAGTACTTC. Encoded protein: CASSVRDRGSIQYF. The whole variable domain, remainder taken from reference TRBV9 and TRBJ2-4, is DSGVTQTPKHLITATGQRVTLRCSPRSGDLSVYWYQQSLDQGLQFLIQYYNGEERAKGNILERFSAQQFPDLHSELNLSSLELGDSALYFCASSVRDRGSIQYFGAGTRLSVL.